Shown below are 7 T cell receptor beta chains from a single sample sequenced in a study of post-analysis software for immune sequencing data. Unique molecular identifiers were carried by the TCR beta cDNA libraries. TCRdb re-analysed the PCR reads in MiXCR, keeping a single row per CDR3 protein. Among approximately 730,000 distinct CDR3 sequences listed, 25% to 30% were seen once. Study-wide findings and caveats: Elevated frequency relative to controls characterized 4 or 5 TRBV segments in patients, TRBV5-6, TRBV5-1 and TRBV20-1 among them.

Antigen specificity for these receptors is unknown. Sequenced sample: blood. These receptors were collected from a girl between 5 and 17 years old with multiple sclerosis.

This chain links TRBV5-5 with TRBJ1-2; tentatively, D is TRBD1 (5 bases). This CDR3 region has 14 residues. V was pared by 2 bases and J by 2 bases, with 10 bases between. Germline loops: CDR1 SGHKS, CDR2 YYEKEE (reference sequence). The CDR3 loop is CASSFAAGNYGYTF. CDR3 in DNA: TGTGCCAGCAGCTTTGCTGCAGGGAACTATGGCTACACCTTC.

The chain uses TRBV5-5 and TRBJ1-1; no clear D. V was pared by 4 bases and J by 1 base, with 14 bases between. Germline V gene sequence: CDR1 SGHKS, CDR2 YYEKEE (reference sequence). The CDR3 loop spans 15 amino acids. CDR3 DNA sequence: TGTGCCAGCAGCCCCGTAGGGCAGAGGAACACTGAAGCTTTCTTT. This sequence encodes CASSPVGQRNTEAFF.

Regarding this clonotype: The junction departs from the called germline gene at one end, perhaps through a read error. The V call is TRBV11-2, the J call TRBJ2-7; D may correspond to TRBD1 or TRBD2 (5 bases each). Germline CDR1 reads SGHAT; CDR2 reads FQNNGV. This CDR3 is 14 amino acids long. CDR3 residues: CASSWGTSSYEHYF. The CDR3 DNA is TGTGCCAGCAGCTGGGGGACCTCCTCCTACGAGCACTACTTC.

This chain joins TRBV27 and TRBJ2-7, with D unclear. CDR1 is MNHEY, CDR2 SMNVEV, per germline (reference sequence). This CDR3 spans 13 amino acids. Trimming took 6 bases from V and 6 from J, leaving 15 bases between them. Here the CDR3 reads CASRWTRTLEQYF. The CDR3 DNA is TGTGCCAGCAGGTGGACCCGGACCCTCGAGCAGTACTTC.

The rearrangement uses TRBV9 and TRBJ1-2; D ambiguous. CDR3 length: 12 residues. Deletions cut 3 bases from V and 7 bases from J, with 10 bases between. The germline gives CDR1 SGDLS, CDR2 YYNGEE. The CDR3 is CASSAGVRGYTF. The CDR3 coding sequence is TGTGCCAGCAGCGCTGGGGTTCGTGGCTACACCTTC.

This clonotype has a count of ten or more. CDR3 in DNA: TGTGCCAGCAGCCCTTTGAGGGGCCAAGAGACCCAGTACTTC. Translation gives CASSPLRGQETQYF. The J gene is TRBJ2-5, the V gene TRBV7-9; TRBD1 or TRBD2 may be the D gene (5 bases each). The V and J ends lost 5 bases and 1 base respectively, with 11 bases between them. Germline V gene sequence: CDR1 SEHNR, CDR2 FQNEAQ (reference sequence). This CDR3 has 14 amino acids.

The rearrangement uses TRBV6-1 and TRBJ2-3; D is possibly TRBD1 (5 bases). This CDR3 spans 16 amino acids. V was pared by 6 bases and J by 0 bases, with 16 bases between. CDR1 MNHNS and CDR2 SASEGT come from the germline V gene. CDR3 protein: CASRKNLGASTDTQYF. As DNA, the CDR3 is TGTGCCAGCAGGAAAAACCTAGGGGCTAGCACAGATACGCAGTATTTT.